These T cell receptor beta chains were read from a single sample in a study of control samples from healthy donors and cancer patients. Some clones are missing from TCRdb's copy, which holds only in-frame ones; the method was immunoSEQ multiplex PCR. The data show about 140,000 clones, about nine tenths seen once. The specimen sequenced was blood. Every receptor here comes from a woman in her 30s in good health. CDR3s include the opening cysteine and the closing phenylalanine or tryptophan. D genes are given only for firm matches. A clone size is listed for some rows: how often the clone was seen (once, few, many), or a class if it is expanded.

cdr3_length | d_call | j_call | clone_size | v_call | cdr3_nt | cdr3_aa
15 | - | TRBJ2-7 | - | TRBV2 | TGTGCCAGCAGCCGCGCCGCCGATATGTTTTACGAGCAGTACTTC | CASSRAADMFYEQYF
13 | - | TRBJ2-7 | - | TRBV18 | TGTGCCAGCTCAACACAGAAGGGTCGGGAGCAGTACTTC | CASSTQKGREQYF
16 | - | TRBJ2-3 | - | TRBV14 | TGTGCCAGCAGCCAAGGCCCGCGGGTGGCGGGGGATACGCAGTATTTT | CASSQGPRVAGDTQYF
18 | - | TRBJ2-1 | - | TRBV9 | TGTGCCAGCAGCGTAGGGTTCGGGCGACGTGGCTCCTACAATGAGCAGTTCTTC | CASSVGFGRRGSYNEQFF
12 | TRBD1 | TRBJ1-1 | - | TRBV6-5 | TGTGCCAGCAGTTGGACAGGGGAAGTAGCTTTCTTT | CASSWTGEVAFF
15 | - | TRBJ2-2 | once | TRBV5-1 | TGCGCCAGCACCTCAGGGGACCCGAACACCGGGGAGCTGTTTTTT | CASTSGDPNTGELFF
15 | TRBD2 | TRBJ2-1 | few | TRBV6-6 | TGTGCCAGCAGACTTAAGCGGGAGGGGGGCAATGAGCAGTTCTTC | CASRLKREGGNEQFF
13 | - | TRBJ2-7 | - | TRBV25-1 | TGTGCCAGCAGTCCCCAGGGTTCCTACGAGCAGTACTTC | CASSPQGSYEQYF
14 | - | TRBJ1-1 | - | TRBV6-5 | TGTGCCAGCAGTTCGATAGACAGGAACACTGAAGCTTTCTTT | CASSSIDRNTEAFF
17 | TRBD1 | TRBJ2-1 | - | TRBV10-3 | TGTGCCATCAGTGGGAAAGAGGGACAGGGGATCCACAATGAGCAGTTCTTC | CAISGKEGQGIHNEQFF
14 | - | TRBJ1-2 | once | TRBV6-5 | TGTGCCAGCAGTTACCTCGGGGGTAACTATGGCTACACCTTC | CASSYLGGNYGYTF
13 | - | TRBJ1-2 | once | TRBV5-1 | TGCGCCAGCAGCGTAGAGGGTCCCTATGGCTACACCTTC | CASSVEGPYGYTF
14 | - | TRBJ2-7 | - | TRBV5-5 | TGTGCCAGCATCTTCGGGACCGTCTCCTACGAGCAGTACTTC | CASIFGTVSYEQYF
15 | TRBD1 | TRBJ1-1 | once | TRBV19 | TGTGCCAGTAGCTCCTCGGAGCAGGGGGGGACTGAAGCTTTCTTT | CASSSSEQGGTEAFF
19 | TRBD1 | TRBJ2-3 | few | TRBV18 | TGTGCCAGCTCACCACCGCTCCCTAGGGGGACAGGTAGTTCTGATACGCAGTATTTT | CASSPPLPRGTGSSDTQYF
15 | - | TRBJ1-1 | - | TRBV19 | TGTGCCAGTAGTGTTCAGACAGGTATGAACACTGAAGCTTTCTTT | CASSVQTGMNTEAFF
15 | - | TRBJ1-1 | - | TRBV15 | TGTGCCACCAGCAAAAGGCAGGCGGTGGACACTGAAGCTTTCTTT | CATSKRQAVDTEAFF
19 | TRBD2 | TRBJ2-3 | - | TRBV11-2 | TGTGCCAGCAGCCGACGGACTAGCGGGGTCGCTTCTAGCACAGATACGCAGTATTTT | CASSRRTSGVASSTDTQYF
17 | TRBD1 | TRBJ1-1 | - | TRBV11-3 | TGTGCCAGCAGCTCACGGACAGGGGGTTCATCGGGCACTGAAGCTTTCTTT | CASSSRTGGSSGTEAFF
15 | TRBD2 | TRBJ2-7 | - | TRBV2 | TGTGCCAGCAGCCCGGGACTAGCGGGAGGCTACGAGCAGTACTTC | CASSPGLAGGYEQYF
17 | - | TRBJ1-2 | - | TRBV9 | TGTGCCAGCAGCCCCTACATAGGTGCGGGACCGAGTGCTGGCTACACCTTC | CASSPYIGAGPSAGYTF
15 | - | TRBJ1-2 | - | TRBV5-4 | TGTGCCAGCAGCTTGAATAGGGGGGCAGGCTATGGCTACACCTTC | CASSLNRGAGYGYTF
14 | - | TRBJ1-2 | once | TRBV3-1/TRBV3-2 | TGTGCCAGCAGCCGTAGGGGGTCGTCGGATGGCTACACCTTC | CASSRRGSSDGYTF
15 | - | TRBJ2-3 | few | TRBV9 | TGTGCCAGCAGCGTAGGTATAGCCTACACAGATACGCAGTATTTT | CASSVGIAYTDTQYF
16 | - | TRBJ2-7 | - | TRBV7-8 | TGTGCCAGCAGCTTAATTCTCTTAGGGGACGGGGGCGAGCAGTACTTC | CASSLILLGDGGEQYF
15 | - | TRBJ1-5 | once | TRBV6-5 | TGTGCCAGCAGTTACTCGCTTCCGAGCAATCAGCCCCAGCATTTT | CASSYSLPSNQPQHF
17 | - | TRBJ1-5 | - | TRBV7-2 | TGTGCCAGCAGCTTATTCGGGGGCCCCTCAAGCAATCAGCCCCAGCATTTT | CASSLFGGPSSNQPQHF
13 | - | TRBJ1-1 | - | TRBV5-8 | TGTGCCAGCAGCTTTCAGCAATACACTGAAGCTTTCTTT | CASSFQQYTEAFF
14 | - | TRBJ1-6 | - | TRBV30 | TGTGCCTGGAGTTTGGGCCACGATAATTCACCCCTCCACTTT | CAWSLGHDNSPLHF
15 | - | TRBJ1-4 | - | TRBV5-5 | TGTGCCAGCAGCTTCCCCTTACAGGGCCGTGAAAAACTGTTTTTT | CASSFPLQGREKLFF
16 | - | TRBJ2-5 | - | TRBV7-3 | TGTGCCAGCAGCTTTGGCCCATCCCCACCTCAAGAGACCCAGTACTTC | CASSFGPSPPQETQYF
18 | TRBD2 | TRBJ2-3 | - | TRBV20-1 | TGCAGTGCTAGTTCCATACCGGGACTAGCGGGGTTCAGGGATACGCAGTATTTT | CSASSIPGLAGFRDTQYF
15 | - | TRBJ1-1 | - | TRBV14 | TGTGCCAGCAGCCAGCCACAGATGCGGAACACTGAAGCTTTCTTT | CASSQPQMRNTEAFF
13 | - | TRBJ1-1 | - | TRBV10-3 | TGTGCCATACGCAAAGGGGTGAACACTGAAGCTTTCTTT | CAIRKGVNTEAFF